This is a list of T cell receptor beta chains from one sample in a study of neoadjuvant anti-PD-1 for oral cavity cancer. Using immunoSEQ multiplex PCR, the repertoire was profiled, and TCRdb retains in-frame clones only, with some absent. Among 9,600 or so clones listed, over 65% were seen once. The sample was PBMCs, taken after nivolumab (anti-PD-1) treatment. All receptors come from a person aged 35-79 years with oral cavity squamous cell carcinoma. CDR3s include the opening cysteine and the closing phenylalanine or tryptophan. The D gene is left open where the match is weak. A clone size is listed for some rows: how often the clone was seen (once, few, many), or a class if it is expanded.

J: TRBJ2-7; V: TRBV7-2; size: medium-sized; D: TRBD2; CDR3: CASSSGLAASPYEQYF; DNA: TGTGCCAGCAGTTCGGGACTAGCGGCTTCCCCGTACGAGCAGTACTTC
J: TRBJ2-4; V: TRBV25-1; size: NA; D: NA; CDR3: CASSEESKGNIQYF; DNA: TGTGCCAGCAGTGAGGAATCTAAGGGGAACATTCAGTACTTC
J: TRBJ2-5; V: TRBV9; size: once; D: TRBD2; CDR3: CASSGKARGGAGGGETQYF; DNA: TGTGCCAGCAGCGGAAAGGCCCGAGGGGGGGCGGGAGGCGGCGAGACCCAGTACTTC
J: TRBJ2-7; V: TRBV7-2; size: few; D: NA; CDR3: CASSAFLGGEQYF; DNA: TGTGCCAGCAGCGCCTTTCTCGGAGGGGAGCAGTACTTC
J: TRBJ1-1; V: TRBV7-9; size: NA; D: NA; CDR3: CASSLEGMNTEAFF; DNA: TGTGCCAGCAGCTTGGAAGGGATGAACACTGAAGCTTTCTTT
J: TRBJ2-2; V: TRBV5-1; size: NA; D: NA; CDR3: CASSSDDRRTGELFF; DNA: TGCGCCAGCAGCTCGGACGACAGAAGGACCGGGGAGCTGTTTTTT
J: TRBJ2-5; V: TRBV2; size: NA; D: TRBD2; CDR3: CASRPSGGAGSETQYF; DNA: TGTGCCAGCAGGCCTAGCGGGGGGGCCGGGTCAGAGACCCAGTACTTC
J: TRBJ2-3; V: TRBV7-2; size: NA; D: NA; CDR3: CASSLAGGAIDDTQYF; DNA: TGTGCCAGCAGCTTAGCCGGCGGGGCTATCGACGATACGCAGTATTTT
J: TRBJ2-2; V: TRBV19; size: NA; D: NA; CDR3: CASRDQNTGELFF; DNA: TGTGCCAGTAGAGACCAGAACACCGGGGAGCTGTTTTTT
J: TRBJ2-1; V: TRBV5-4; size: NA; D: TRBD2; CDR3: CASSFLAGGSEQFF; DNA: TGTGCCAGCAGCTTTCTAGCGGGGGGGAGTGAGCAGTTCTTC
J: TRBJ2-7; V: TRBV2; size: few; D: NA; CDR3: CASGDGYEQYF; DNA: TGTGCCAGCGGGGACGGCTACGAGCAGTACTTC
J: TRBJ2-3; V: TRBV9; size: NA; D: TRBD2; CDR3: CASSVVAGGPRGTQYF; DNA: TGTGCCAGCAGCGTAGTGGCGGGAGGGCCCAGAGGTACGCAGTATTTT
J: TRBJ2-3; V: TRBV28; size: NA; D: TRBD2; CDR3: CASRFRLAMSTDTQYF; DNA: TGTGCCAGCAGATTCCGACTAGCGATGAGCACAGATACGCAGTATTTT
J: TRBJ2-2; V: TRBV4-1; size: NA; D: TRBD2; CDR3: CASSHRSLAGGNTGELFF; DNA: TGCGCCAGCAGCCACCGGAGTCTAGCGGGAGGAAACACCGGGGAGCTGTTTTTT
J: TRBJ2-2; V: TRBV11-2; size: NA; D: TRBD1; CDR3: CASSYSGTGRTGELFF; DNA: TGTGCCAGCAGCTACTCCGGGACAGGGAGAACCGGGGAGCTGTTTTTT
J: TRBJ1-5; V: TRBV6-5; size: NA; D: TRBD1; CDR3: CASSSQGAGNQPQHF; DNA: TGTGCCAGCAGTTCACAGGGGGCGGGAAATCAGCCCCAGCATTTT
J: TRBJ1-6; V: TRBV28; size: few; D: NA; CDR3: CASSGPGERQSSYNSPLHF; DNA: TGTGCCAGCAGTGGGCCGGGGGAGCGTCAGAGCTCCTATAATTCACCCCTCCACTTT
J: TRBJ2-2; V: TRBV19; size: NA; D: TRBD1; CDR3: CASRQGASTGELFF; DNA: TGTGCCAGCCGACAGGGGGCGAGCACCGGGGAGCTGTTTTTT
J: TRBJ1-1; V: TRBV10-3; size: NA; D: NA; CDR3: CAISELHMNTEAFF; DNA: TGTGCCATCAGTGAACTCCACATGAACACTGAAGCTTTCTTT
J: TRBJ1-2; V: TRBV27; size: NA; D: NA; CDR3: CASSSRQTRRYTF; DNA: TGTGCCAGCAGTTCCCGACAGACGAGGCGCTACACCTTC
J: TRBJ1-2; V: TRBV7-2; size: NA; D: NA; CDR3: CASTRSRLENYGYTF; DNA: TGTGCCAGCACCCGGTCACGCCTCGAGAACTATGGCTACACCTTC
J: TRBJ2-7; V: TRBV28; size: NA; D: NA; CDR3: CASTYGNSYEQYF; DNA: TGTGCCAGCACCTACGGAAACTCCTACGAGCAGTACTTC
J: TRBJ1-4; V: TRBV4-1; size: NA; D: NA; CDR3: CASRQPTGRDGKLFF; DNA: TGCGCCAGCAGACAACCGACAGGTCGGGACGGAAAACTGTTTTTT